The entry below gives a single T cell receptor beta chain sequence along with its context. The antigen is undetermined. The V end was cut by 5 bases, the J end by 6 bases, with 24 bases between. The germline V gene encodes CDR1 SGHTA and CDR2 FQGNSA. The CDR3 runs to 17 residues. Each donor gave 9 to 10 milliliters of peripheral blood. No fewer than 5.5 micrograms of total RNA were isolated from every sample. The data derive from a study of blood T cells in healthy people across ages. Regarding the study as a whole: Observed TCR beta diversity per million T cells went down as age went up. This fall followed a roughly linear course with age.

Primed by a sample-barcoded 5' primer and a J-beta primer mix, a second PCR proceeded for about 7 to 12 cycles. TCRdb called the 5' RACE reads again in MiXCR, with one record for every CDR3 protein. The sample consists of around 1,500,000 distinct CDR3 sequences, over 25% of them appearing once. This receptor was obtained from a woman aged 30 to 39 in good health. Sequenced sample: blood. This chain links TRBV7-2 with TRBJ2-3; TRBD2 is a possible D gene (6 bases). CDR3 loop: CASSPPRGSGGMDTQYF. CDR3 coding DNA: TGTGCCAGCAGCCCCCCGCGGGGTAGCGGTGGGATGGATACGCAGTATTTT.